This paragraph covers one T cell receptor beta chain sequence. This entry comes from a study of shared clonotypes between healthy human individuals. The germline V gene encodes CDR1 SGHRS and CDR2 YFSETQ. Trimming at V came to 0 bases and at J to 13 bases, leaving 15 bases not matched to a gene. The CDR3 has 15 residues. Sequencing was performed with immunoSEQ multiplex PCR; in TCRdb, only in-frame clones are kept and a portion is missing. The profile shows around 200,000 clones, about 93% of them singletons. The chain joins TRBV5-1 to TRBJ2-5; TRBD1 agrees at 7 bases. This TCR was recovered from a woman aged 30 to 39 in good health. Input material: naive CD4+ T cells sorted from blood. The subset was: CD45RA+ positively selected. CDR3 nucleotide sequence: TGCGCCAGCAGCTTGGACAGGGGTATAAGCGCCCTCTGGTACTTC. It codes for CASSLDRGISALWYF.